One TCR beta chain is described in this entry. Its antigen remains unidentified. Using RNA transcripts as the source, TCR beta CDR3 regions were amplified. The primer set for the first-round RT-PCR of the TCR CDR3 was HTBI. TCRdb reanalysed the multiplex PCR reads using MiXCR and keeps one entry per CDR3 protein. The table lists about 600,000 distinct CDR3 sequences, 13% to 15% of them singletons. This entry is derived from a study of T cells in Graves' hyperthyroidism and ophthalmopathy. The overall study: Blood was drawn when the patient was first diagnosed and still untreated. Findings and caveats of the study: The blood repertoire included most of the expanded thyroid clonotypes above 0.001.

Out of over 7.5 ml of fresh peripheral blood came the PBMCs. The germline CDR1 and CDR2 sequences are MNHEY and SVGAGI. The V end lost 0 bases, the J end lost 0 bases, and 10 bases lay between the germline ends. The CDR3 is made up of 16 amino acids. This TCR derives from a woman between 18 and 29 years old with Graves' ophthalmopathy. The sample was blood. The chain joins TRBV6-5 to TRBJ2-3; possibly TRBD1 or TRBD2 for D (6 bases each). CDR3 nucleotide sequence: TGTGCCAGCAGTTACTCACGGGGGCTTAGCACAGATACGCAGTATTTT. Translated, it gives CASSYSRGLSTDTQYF.